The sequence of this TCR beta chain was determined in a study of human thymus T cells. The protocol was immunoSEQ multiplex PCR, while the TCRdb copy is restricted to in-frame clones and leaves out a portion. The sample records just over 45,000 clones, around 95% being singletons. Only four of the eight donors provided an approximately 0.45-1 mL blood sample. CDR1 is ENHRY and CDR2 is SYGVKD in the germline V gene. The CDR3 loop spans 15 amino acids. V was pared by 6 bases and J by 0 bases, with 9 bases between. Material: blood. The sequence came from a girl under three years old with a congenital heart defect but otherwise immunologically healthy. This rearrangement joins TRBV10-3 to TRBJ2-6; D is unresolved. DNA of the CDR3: TGTGCCATCAGGGACCAGTCCTCTGGGGCCAACGTCCTGACTTTC. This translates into CAIRDQSSGANVLTF.